These T cell receptor beta chains were read from a single sample in a study of identical twins. Using its own MiXCR run on the 5' RACE reads, TCRdb lists one record per CDR3 protein. The data contain some 760,000 distinct CDR3 sequences, around a sixth of them singletons. This same sample was also part of a study on T cells expressing NK-cell markers.

The sample was PBMCs. These receptors originate from a woman younger than 35 in good health. CDR3s include the opening cysteine and the closing phenylalanine or tryptophan. A D gene is named only where the DNA matches it firmly.

TRBD1	TRBV27	TRBJ2-3	CASSLFALDRGTTDTQYF
TRBD2	TRBV10-2	TRBJ2-3	CASQSGTRARDTQYF
NA	TRBV12-3/TRBV12-4	TRBJ2-7	CASSLGPVSYEQYF
NA	TRBV6-1	TRBJ2-2	CASRPGAPNTGELFF
NA	TRBV7-2	TRBJ2-1	CASSQDVINNEQFF
TRBD1	TRBV12-3/TRBV12-4	TRBJ2-3	CASSTGADTQYF
NA	TRBV6-5	TRBJ2-7	CASTNSAYEQYF
NA	TRBV6-5	TRBJ2-5	CASSFGQKETQYF
NA	TRBV5-1	TRBJ2-7	CASSRDSLGGQYF
TRBD2	TRBV6-1	TRBJ2-1	CASTSQTSPLGNEQFF
NA	TRBV11-2	TRBJ2-7	CASSLAVGNPYEQYF
TRBD1	TRBV27	TRBJ2-5	CASRLGTGGSETQYF
NA	TRBV24-1	TRBJ1-1	CATSDFSGRAFF
NA	TRBV11-2	TRBJ2-7	CASSSVLRQGGDEQYF
NA	TRBV28	TRBJ2-7	CASSSPRDVDTYEQYF
TRBD1	TRBV7-3	TRBJ2-2	CASSGDRDAGELFF
TRBD1	TRBV3-1	TRBJ2-6	CASSRGQGYPSGANVLTF
NA	TRBV12-3/TRBV12-4	TRBJ2-3	CASRTGASTDTQYF
NA	TRBV5-1	TRBJ1-1	CASSLLDSGLVRTEAFF
TRBD1	TRBV9	TRBJ1-1	CASSSGQGVSLGTEAFF
NA	TRBV20-1	TRBJ2-5	CSARDRQNQETQYF
NA	TRBV12-5	TRBJ2-3	CASGLARDRNTQYF
NA	TRBV20-1	TRBJ2-3	CSARSLDTQYF
NA	TRBV20-1	TRBJ1-5	CSATKQGNQPQHF
NA	TRBV10-3	TRBJ2-3	CAISESRGSGTDTQYF
TRBD1	TRBV9	TRBJ1-1	CASSLTGTENTEAFF
NA	TRBV12-3/TRBV12-4	TRBJ2-1	CASSVLRNEQFF
TRBD2	TRBV5-1	TRBJ2-1	CASRAASGGNEQFF
TRBD2	TRBV27	TRBJ2-7	CASSPGLAEYEQYF
TRBD1	TRBV28	TRBJ1-2	CASSDTGTDYGYTF
NA	TRBV9	TRBJ1-1	CASSVTGQNTEAFF
NA	TRBV9	TRBJ2-1	CASSANRVTLHEQFF
NA	TRBV10-3	TRBJ2-3	CAIRGSVMGTDTQYF
NA	TRBV6-1	TRBJ2-1	CASSAYEQFF
NA	TRBV12-3/TRBV12-4	TRBJ1-1	CASRPDVTEAFF
TRBD2	TRBV25-1	TRBJ2-1	CASTMGGNNEQFF
NA	TRBV10-2	TRBJ1-2	CAILTNYGYTF
TRBD1	TRBV12-3/TRBV12-4	TRBJ1-2	CASSFGTGRGYTF
NA	TRBV5-1	TRBJ2-1	CASSLGLGGSYNEQFF
NA	TRBV7-9	TRBJ2-6	CASSSGWEGAGANVLTF
NA	TRBV6-1	TRBJ1-1	CASIGAVDTEAFF
NA	TRBV5-1	TRBJ2-1	CASSPRSPTNEQFF
TRBD2	TRBV4-3	TRBJ2-5	CASSQTLAGGRETQYF
TRBD1	TRBV7-2	TRBJ2-5	CASSGTDKETQYF
NA	TRBV20-1	TRBJ2-1	CSAMAPVGNEQFF
NA	TRBV24-1	TRBJ2-3	CATSDRAYTQYF